The 29 T cell receptor beta chains below all came from one sample that was sequenced in a study of blood T cell repertoires in COVID-19. Produced via immunoSEQ multiplex PCR; TCRdb's table is partial and in-frame only. The data hold some 35,000 clones, with over 80% observed a single time. Input material: peripheral blood. All receptors come from a man aged 55-75 years with active COVID-19.

CDR3 amino acids: CAISDDSGSVGYEQYF. In DNA, the CDR3 is TGTGCCATCAGTGATGATAGCGGGAGTGTAGGCTACGAGCAGTACTTC. The V gene is TRBV10-3, the J gene TRBJ2-7, with TRBD2 matching 9 bases. V shed 3 bases, J shed 3 bases, and the junction held 9 bases outside the gene matches. Germline CDR1 and CDR2: ENHRY and SYGVKD. The CDR3 runs to 16 residues.

This clone was observed a single time. The chain has TRBV10-2 and TRBJ2-3; 10 nucleotides agree with TRBD2. Germline CDR1 reads WSHSY; CDR2 reads SAAADI. Losses at the gene ends were 0 bases for V and 8 bases for J; bases not matched to a gene: 8. This CDR3 spans 16 amino acids. CDR3: CASSESAASGRGTQYF. The CDR3 nucleotides are TGCGCCAGCAGTGAGTCGGCGGCTAGCGGGAGAGGTACGCAGTATTTT.

The chain uses TRBV24-1 and TRBJ1-1, with 7 positions matching TRBD1. The trim removed 2 bases at V and 3 bases at J, leaving 5 bases unmatched. Germline V gives CDR1 KGHDR, CDR2 SFDVKD. CDR3 length equals 15 residues. CDR3 residues: CATSDSTGRHTEAFF. The CDR3 nucleotides read TGTGCCACCAGTGATTCGACAGGGAGACACACTGAAGCTTTCTTT.

V is TRBV5-1 and J is TRBJ2-2, with no clear D. The CDR3 loop spans 15 amino acids. The germline gives CDR1 SGHRS, CDR2 YFSETQ. Trimming stripped 0 bases from V and 6 bases from J, with 12 bases between. The CDR3 bases are TGCGCCAGCAGCTTGGATGGCGGCCAACCCGGGGAGCTGTTTTTT. Its protein product is CASSLDGGQPGELFF.

This sequence joins TRBV5-1 and TRBJ2-1; TRBD2 matches 9 bases. V shed 0 bases and J 7 bases; nucleotides not matched to a gene: 5. The CDR3 spans 15 residues. Germline V gene data show CDR1 as SGHRS and CDR2 as YFSETQ. Here the CDR3 reads CASSLASGMGNEQFF. CDR3 nucleotides: TGCGCCAGCAGCTTGGCTAGCGGGATGGGGAATGAGCAGTTCTTC.

The chain employs TRBV25-1 and TRBJ2-5, with D possibly TRBD1 on 6 matching bases. Germline assignment: CDR1 MGHDK and CDR2 SYGVNS. This CDR3 has 18 amino acids. V was trimmed by 1 base and J by 5 bases, leaving 23 bases between them. CDR3: CASSELWPGQSLMETQYF. The CDR3 nucleotides are TGTGCCAGCAGTGAATTATGGCCAGGACAGTCCCTTATGGAGACCCAGTACTTC.

The chain recombines TRBV20-1 with TRBJ2-1; the D gene is possibly TRBD2 (7 bases). The CDR3 loop spans 18 amino acids. Trimming stripped 3 bases from V and 9 bases from J, with 30 bases between. Germline V gives CDR1 DFQATT, CDR2 SNEGSKA (reference sequence). The CDR3 loop reads CSASRFAAGALRRGEQFF. CDR3 sequence (DNA): TGCAGTGCTAGTCGCTTCGCCGCGGGAGCGTTACGCAGGGGTGAGCAGTTCTTC.

The chain is built from TRBV3-1 (or the pseudogene TRBV3-2) and TRBJ2-7; D is ambiguous. The CDR3 is 12 amino acids. CDR1 LGHDT and CDR2 YNNKEL come from the germline V gene (reference sequence). The V gene lost 2 bases and the J gene lost 2 bases, with 4 bases spanning the gap. CDR3 nucleotide sequence: TGTGCCAGCAGCCAAAATACCTACGAGCAGTACTTC. It translates to CASSQNTYEQYF.

In its sample, this clone was seen once. The V and J genes are TRBV2 and TRBJ1-6; TRBD1 aligns across 7 bases. The CDR3 extends over 13 amino acids. CDR1 is SNHLY and CDR2 is FYNNEI in the germline V gene. The junction had 5 bases not matched to a gene; V was cut back by 7 bases and J by 8 bases. CDR3 region: CASKQGLDSPLHF. CDR3 bases: TGTGCCAGCAAACAGGGGCTGGATTCACCCCTCCACTTT.

This chain links TRBV27 with TRBJ2-3; 9 positions agree with TRBD1. The germline CDR1 and CDR2 sequences are MNHEY and SMNVEV (reference sequence). V trimming: 5 bases; J trimming: 4 bases; junction bases outside the gene matches: 10. This CDR3 spans 16 amino acids. The CDR3 region is CASSLRTGERADTQYF. The CDR3 bases are TGTGCCAGCAGTCTCCGGACAGGGGAACGGGCAGATACGCAGTATTTT.

The rearrangement joins TRBV5-1 to TRBJ2-7; D possibly corresponds to TRBD1 (7 bases). The V gene's germline CDR1 is SGHRS and CDR2 YFSETQ. The V end was cut by 4 bases, the J end by 4 bases, with 24 bases between. The CDR3 totals 17 residues. The CDR3 sequence: CASSGSRGRDPKYEQYF. DNA of the CDR3: TGCGCCAGCAGCGGTTCGAGGGGGCGGGACCCCAAGTACGAGCAGTACTTC.

This sequence joins TRBV6-5 and TRBJ2-7; D may be TRBD1 (6 bases). V gave up 8 bases and J gave up 6 bases, with 17 bases separating them. This CDR3 region has 13 residues. Germline V lookup: CDR1 MNHEY, CDR2 SVGAGI. The CDR3 nucleotides are TGTGCCAGCTCCCTAAACAGGGTAGGCGAGCAGTACTTC. Protein: CASSLNRVGEQYF.

In its sample, this clone ranks as medium-sized. The genes are TRBV28 and TRBJ1-3; unclear D gene. The CDR3 is 11 residues long. The germline V gene encodes CDR1 MDHEN and CDR2 SYDVKM. The V end lost 6 bases, the J end lost 5 bases, and 5 bases lay between the germline ends. CDR3 sequence reads: CASSPRNTIYF. The DNA of the CDR3 is TGTGCCAGCAGCCCAAGAAACACCATATATTTT.

V gene TRBV6-5 combines with J gene TRBJ2-5, with 7 bases fitting TRBD1. Trimming removed 7 bases from V and 3 bases from J; junction bases left unmatched: 8. The CDR3 has 14 amino acids. Looked up from germline, CDR1 is MNHEY and CDR2 is SVGAGI. CDR3 loop: CASTHSGGKETQYF. For the CDR3, the DNA is TGTGCCAGCACACACTCAGGGGGAAAAGAGACCCAGTACTTC.

The V gene is TRBV18, the J gene TRBJ2-1; 10 nucleotides align to TRBD2. CDR3 length: 15 amino acids. Germline V gene lookup returns CDR1 KGHSH and CDR2 LQKENI. The J segment lost 5 bases and the V segment lost 1 base, leaving 2 bases of the junction unmatched. In nucleotides, the CDR3 is TGTGCCAGCTCACCACAAACTAGCGGGAACAATGAGCAGTTCTTC. It encodes CASSPQTSGNNEQFF.

The chain carries TRBV15 and TRBJ2-7; 10 nucleotides align to TRBD1. The germline V gene has CDR1 LNHNV and CDR2 YYDKDF (reference sequence). The CDR3 runs to 15 residues. The ends lost 4 bases at V and 5 bases at J; junction bases unmatched: 8. CDR3 bases: TGTGCCACCAGCACTGGACAGGGGGACGCGAACGAGCAGTACTTC. Protein sequence: CATSTGQGDANEQYF.

About this clone itself: Germline and junction disagree at one end, which may indicate a read error. This chain uses TRBV7-7 with TRBJ2-5, with 12 positions matching TRBD2. This CDR3 has 16 residues. Per the germline V gene, CDR1 is SSHAT and CDR2 is FNYEAQ (reference sequence). CDR3 nucleotide sequence: TGTGCTAGCAGCCTCGGACTAGCGGGAAATCAAGAGACCCAGTACTTC. As protein: CASSLGLAGNQETQYF.

The V call is TRBV19, the J call TRBJ1-2; 7 bases map to TRBD1. The germline gives CDR1 LNHDA, CDR2 SQIVND (reference sequence). The CDR3 has 14 residues. Germline trimming cut 6 bases from V and 3 bases from J; bases unmatched to any gene: 7. The CDR3 region is CASSPTGTDYGYTF. CDR3 DNA sequence: TGTGCCAGTAGCCCGACAGGGACGGACTATGGCTACACCTTC.

The rearrangement uses TRBV7-9 and TRBJ1-1, with 7 bases identical to TRBD1. J lost 1 base, V lost 6 bases, and 5 bases had no gene match. Looked up from germline, CDR1 is SEHNR and CDR2 is FQNEAQ (reference sequence). This CDR3 contains 14 residues. CDR3 bases: TGTGCCAGCAGGAGACAGGGTGAGAACACTGAAGCTTTCTTT. Translating gives CASRRQGENTEAFF.

This clone was counted a single time. This sequence joins TRBV18 and TRBJ2-5; D may be TRBD1 (6 bases). V shed 1 base and J shed 2 bases, with 8 bases lying between them. Looked up from germline, CDR1 is KGHSH and CDR2 is LQKENI. The CDR3 loop spans 14 amino acids. The CDR3 region is CASSPQQGQETQYF. The DNA for the CDR3 is TGTGCCAGCTCACCACAACAGGGTCAAGAGACCCAGTACTTC.

This rearrangement joins TRBV7-9 to TRBJ2-7, with D unresolved. Germline assignment: CDR1 SEHNR and CDR2 FQNEAQ (reference sequence). V was shortened by 2 bases and J by 6 bases, with 11 bases between the two germline ends. This CDR3 spans 13 amino acids. The CDR3 reads CASSLPTVSEQYF. CDR3 DNA sequence: TGTGCCAGCAGCTTACCAACAGTTTCCGAGCAGTACTTC.

V gene TRBV7-9 combines with J gene TRBJ2-1; 9 bases fit TRBD2. The CDR3 is 14 residues long. J was trimmed by 14 bases and V by 6 bases; bases with no gene match: 14. Germline CDR1 SEHNR, CDR2 FQNEAQ (reference sequence). The CDR3: CASRLDMKAGGEFF. CDR3 sequence (DNA): TGTGCCAGCAGACTAGATATGAAAGCGGGAGGAGAGTTCTTC.

The chain employs TRBV29-1 and TRBJ2-7; 8 bases are shared with TRBD2. V gave up 2 bases and J gave up 6 bases; unmatched junction bases: 3. The CDR3 totals 12 residues. Looked up from germline, CDR1 is SQVTM and CDR2 is ANQGSEA. The chain's CDR3 is CSVEREGGEQYF. CDR3 DNA sequence: TGCAGCGTTGAACGGGAGGGAGGCGAGCAGTACTTC.

This chain links TRBV11-2 with TRBJ2-3; 10 bases are a match to TRBD2. V dropped 0 bases and J dropped 8; count of bases not matched to a gene: 17. The length of the CDR3 is 19 residues. In germline, CDR1 is SGHAT, CDR2 FQNNGV. The CDR3 DNA is TGTGCCAGCAGCTTAGACCTCCCCCGCATCAGCGGGAGGGCCGGTACGCAGTATTTT. Protein: CASSLDLPRISGRAGTQYF.

This chain connects TRBV28 to TRBJ2-3, with TRBD1 as a possible D gene (6 bases). CDR1 and CDR2 (germline): MDHEN, SYDVKM. V lost 8 bases and J lost 2, with 23 bases in between. The CDR3 covers 17 residues. CDR3 amino acids: CASWALMGAGSTDTQYF. The CDR3 DNA follows: TGTGCCAGCTGGGCGTTAATGGGGGCCGGTTCCACAGATACGCAGTATTTT.

The J gene is TRBJ1-5, the V gene TRBV28; no clear D gene. Trimming removed 1 base at V and 6 bases at J, with 4 bases between. The CDR3 sequence is 12 residues long. Per germline, CDR1 MDHEN and CDR2 SYDVKM. The CDR3 sequence is CASSLFRQPQHF. CDR3 in DNA: TGTGCCAGCAGTTTATTCCGTCAGCCCCAGCATTTT.

V usage is TRBV10-3 and J usage is TRBJ1-2; 7 bases are a match to TRBD1. J was trimmed by 1 base and V by 3 bases; bases with no gene match: 5. CDR3 size: 15 residues. The V gene's germline CDR1 is ENHRY and CDR2 SYGVKD. As DNA, the CDR3 is TGTGCCATCAGTGATAAGGACAGGCTTAACTATGGCTACACCTTC. It encodes CAISDKDRLNYGYTF.

CDR3 in amino acids: CASSTHTGLYEQYF. In nucleotides, the CDR3 is TGCGCCAGCAGCACCCACACAGGGCTCTACGAGCAGTACTTC. This chain connects TRBV5-1 to TRBJ2-7; the D gene is possibly TRBD1 (6 bases). With 4 bases removed from V and 3 bases from J, the gap between germline ends came to 14 bases. This CDR3 is built from 14 residues. CDR1 SGHRS and CDR2 YFSETQ come from the germline V gene. Using reference TRBV5-1 and TRBJ2-7 for the parts outside the CDR3, the full variable domain is KAGVTQTPRYLIKTRGQQVTLSCSPISGHRSVSWYQQTPGQGLQFLFEYFSETQRNKGNFPGRFSGRQFSNSRSEMNVSTLELGDSALYLCASSTHTGLYEQYFGPGTRLTVT.

The rearrangement links TRBV7-6 to TRBJ2-7, with TRBD2 identical over 11 bases. Per the germline V gene, CDR1 is SGHVS and CDR2 is FNYEAQ. This CDR3 comprises 16 residues. The junction had 4 bases not matched to a gene; V was cut back by 0 bases and J by 3 bases. CDR3 nucleotide sequence: TGTGCCAGCAGCTTAGCCGGGACTAGCGGCCTCTACGAGCAGTACTTC. Its protein product is CASSLAGTSGLYEQYF.